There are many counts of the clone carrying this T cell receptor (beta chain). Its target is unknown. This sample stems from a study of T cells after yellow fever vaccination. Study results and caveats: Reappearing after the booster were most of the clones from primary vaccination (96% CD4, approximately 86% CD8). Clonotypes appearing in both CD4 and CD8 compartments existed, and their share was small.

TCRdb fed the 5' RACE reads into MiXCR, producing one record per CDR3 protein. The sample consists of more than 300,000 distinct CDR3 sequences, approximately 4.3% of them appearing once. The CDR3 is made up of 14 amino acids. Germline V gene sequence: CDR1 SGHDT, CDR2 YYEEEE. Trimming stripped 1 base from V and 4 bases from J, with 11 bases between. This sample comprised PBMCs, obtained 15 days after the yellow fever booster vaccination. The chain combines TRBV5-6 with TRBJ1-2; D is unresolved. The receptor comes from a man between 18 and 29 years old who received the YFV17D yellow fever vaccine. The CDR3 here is CASSLSGEGYGYTF. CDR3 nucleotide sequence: TGTGCCAGCAGCTTGAGCGGGGAAGGCTATGGCTACACCTTC.